The 5 T cell receptor beta chains listed next were all sequenced from one sample in a study of CD4 T cells in relation to SARS-CoV-2 and coronaviruses. Unexposed donor CD4+ T cells date from about 2011-2018, before the COVID-19 pandemic. Isolation of CD4+ T cells took place after less than twelve days in culture. Sequencing used immunoSEQ multiplex PCR; TCRdb keeps in-frame clones, though not all of them. The table shows tens of thousands of clones, with less than 80% occurring only once. These receptors' targets are unknown. Sequenced: CD4+ T cells from PBMCs, cultured in vitro. These receptor sequences come from a human donor in good health.

There are a few counts of this clone. DNA of the CDR3: TGCGCCAGCAGCTTGGTAGCGGGGGAGTCCTACGAGCAGTACTTC. Protein product: CASSLVAGESYEQYF. V and J are TRBV5-1 and TRBJ2-7; 9 positions agree with TRBD2. Germline loops: CDR1 SGHRS, CDR2 YFSETQ. Germline trimming cut 0 bases from V and 1 base from J; bases unmatched to any gene: 2. This CDR3 has 15 residues. Using reference TRBV5-1 and TRBJ2-7 for the parts outside the CDR3, the full variable domain is KAGVTQTPRYLIKTRGQQVTLSCSPISGHRSVSWYQQTPGQGLQFLFEYFSETQRNKGNFPGRFSGRQFSNSRSEMNVSTLELGDSALYLCASSLVAGESYEQYFGPGTRLTVT.

V is TRBV7-2 and J is TRBJ2-7; 10 bases match TRBD1. The CDR3 has 15 residues. V gave up 3 bases and J gave up 1 base; unmatched junction bases: 3. Germline CDR1 is SGHTA and CDR2 is FQGNSA. The CDR3 DNA reads as TGTGCCAGCAGCTTCCGACAGGGGGCGTCCTACGAGCAGTACTTC. This gives the protein CASSFRQGASYEQYF.

CDR3 bases: TGTGCCAGCAGCGCCCTGGGACTAGCGGGCTACAATGAGCAGTTCTTC. Translated, it gives CASSALGLAGYNEQFF. This chain joins TRBV7-6 and TRBJ2-1, with TRBD2 identical over 12 bases. CDR1 and CDR2 (germline): SGHVS, FNYEAQ. V shed 5 bases and J 3 bases; nucleotides not matched to a gene: 5. The CDR3 length is 16 residues.

This chain uses TRBV25-1 with TRBJ2-1; D unresolved. Trimming took 7 bases from V and 5 from J, leaving 18 bases between them. The CDR3 is made up of 15 amino acids. Germline assignment: CDR1 MGHDK and CDR2 SYGVNS. The CDR3 DNA sequence: TGTGCCAGCATGGCCGCGCGGTTTTTGGACAATGAGCAGTTCTTC. As protein: CASMAARFLDNEQFF.

The chain has TRBV9 and TRBJ1-4; D perhaps matches TRBD1 (6 bases). The CDR3 extends over 16 amino acids. V was shortened by 2 bases and J by 2 bases, with 13 bases between the two germline ends. Per the germline V gene, CDR1 is SGDLS and CDR2 is YYNGEE. The CDR3 sequence: CASSVGQTETNEKLFF. CDR3 coding DNA: TGTGCCAGCAGCGTCGGACAGACCGAGACTAATGAAAAACTGTTTTTT.